This T cell receptor (beta chain) was captured in a study of blood T cell repertoires in COVID-19. On the study more broadly: Recovery meant two consecutive negative NP/OP PCR tests, professional clearance, or resolved symptoms. Italy, Spain and the United States were the sources of the convalescent and acute COVID-19 samples.

The age range of participants was about 18 to 95 years, with residence in about two dozen US areas. Germline V gene lookup returns CDR1 SGHAT and CDR2 FQDESV (reference sequence). V lost 6 bases, J lost 4 bases, and 15 bases lay in between. The CDR3 is 14 amino acids. Libraries were prepared by immunoSEQ multiplex PCR; TCRdb keeps only in-frame clonotypes and omits some of them. The repertoire holds approximately 200,000 clones, with roughly 84% as singletons. J is TRBJ2-5 and V is TRBV11-1, with D unresolved. This sequence originates from a man in his thirties or forties in a cohort exposed to, infected with or recovered from COVID-19 (not recorded which). The source material was PBMCs or T cells enriched from blood (not recorded which). The CDR3: CASSSTRSAETQYF. In DNA, the CDR3 is TGTGCCAGCAGTTCCACGAGGAGCGCAGAGACCCAGTACTTC.